Following are 5 T cell receptor beta chains from one sample sequenced in a study of cytomegalovirus exposure and HLA in healthy donors. Amplification used 60 Vbeta primers and 13 Jbeta primers. Generated by immunoSEQ multiplex PCR, the TCRdb table keeps only in-frame clones and is missing some. Of 160,000 or so clones listed, around 77% are singletons. The sample taken for sequencing was PBMCs. These receptors all stem from a man in his 60s in good health and CMV-seronegative.

This chain joins TRBV28 and TRBJ2-7; 7 bases map to TRBD2. Trimming cost V 5 bases and J 1 base; bases outside gene matches: 14. The V gene's germline CDR1 is MDHEN and CDR2 SYDVKM. This CDR3 region has 17 residues. CDR3 sequence: CASSPPLGSGASYEQYF. Written as DNA, the CDR3 is TGTGCCAGCAGTCCCCCCCTCGGGAGCGGGGCTTCCTACGAGCAGTACTTC.

In this sample, this clone turned up a few times. The chain has TRBV5-1 and TRBJ1-5; 7 bases agree with TRBD1. CDR1 SGHRS and CDR2 YFSETQ come from the germline V gene. The CDR3 runs to 17 residues. The V gene end was trimmed by 3 bases and the J gene end by 6 bases; junction bases not matched to a gene: 15. CDR3 protein: CASSSLPGQSPTQPQHF. Here the CDR3 DNA reads TGCGCCAGCAGCTCCCTACCGGGACAGAGTCCTACTCAGCCCCAGCATTTT.

The chain employs TRBV4-1 and TRBJ2-7; 8 bases fit TRBD1. The CDR3 is made up of 15 amino acids. Germline CDR1 reads MGHRA; CDR2 reads YSYEKL. V lost 1 base and J lost 5; bases outside the gene matches: 7. CDR3 sequence reads: CASSQADRGVDEQYF. The CDR3 nucleotides read TGCGCCAGCAGCCAAGCAGACAGGGGCGTCGACGAGCAGTACTTC.

The gene calls are TRBV5-8 and TRBJ1-5; D may be TRBD1 (5 bases). Germline loops: CDR1 SGHTS, CDR2 YDEGEE. V was shortened by 4 bases and J by 7 bases, with 18 bases between the two germline ends. The CDR3 extends over 15 amino acids. In nucleotides, the CDR3 is TGTGCCAGCAGCCCAGGAGTAGGGGCAGGACAGCCCCAGCATTTT. Amino acids: CASSPGVGAGQPQHF.

J is TRBJ1-2 and V is TRBV2; the match to TRBD1 covers 10 bases. CDR1 SNHLY and CDR2 FYNNEI come from the germline V gene. The CDR3 length is 15 residues. The trim removed 7 bases at V and 2 bases at J, leaving 7 bases unmatched. CDR3 in DNA: TGTGCCAGCACCGGGACAGGGGCCTCAAACTATGGCTACACCTTC. This encodes CASTGTGASNYGYTF.